This entry concerns a single T cell receptor beta chain. Its matching antigen is unknown. These data belong to a study of blood T cells in healthy people across ages. Next came a second PCR, run for roughly 7 to 12 cycles, which used a sample-barcoded 5' primer along with a J-beta primer mix. Every cDNA was tagged by a template-switch adaptor with 12 random nucleotides. Each CDR3 protein is one row after TCRdb ran MiXCR on the 5' RACE reads. The sample lists about 1.8 million distinct CDR3 sequences; around half were seen once. The donors, aged about 6 to 90, were healthy Caucasians from Russia. Staff drew ten milliliters of peripheral blood from each donor. Whole-study findings and limits: Roughly linear declines in TCR beta diversity per million T cells occurred with age.

This CDR3 has 13 residues. V was clipped by 5 bases and J by 10 bases, with 20 bases between them. Looked up from germline, CDR1 is DFQATT and CDR2 is SNEGSKA (reference sequence). The TCR comes from a woman aged 40 to 50 in good health. The gene calls are TRBV20-1 and TRBJ1-2; TRBD1 is a possible D gene (5 bases). Sequenced material: blood. CDR3: CSAVAGTGSVYTF. CDR3 nucleotides: TGCAGTGCTGTCGCCGGGACGGGGAGCGTCTACACCTTC.